The rows below give T cell receptor beta chains drawn from one sample of a study of T cells in Graves' hyperthyroidism and ophthalmopathy. TCRdb re-called the multiplex PCR reads through MiXCR, storing one row per CDR3 protein. The sample contains some 600,000 distinct CDR3 sequences, about 14% of which appear only once. The sample consisted of blood. These receptors were taken from a woman in her 30s with Graves' hyperthyroidism that later progressed to Graves' ophthalmopathy. Each CDR3 is given with its conserved first and last residue. A D gene is named only where the DNA matches it firmly. Clone size appears in some rows only: once, few, many, or a class for an expanded clone.

CDR3nt: TGTGCTAGCAGCTCCCGTGTATCCAGTTTGGATACGCAGTATTTT; CDR3aa: CASSSRVSSLDTQYF; abundance: many; v_gene: TRBV7-7; j_gene: TRBJ2-3; d_gene: NA
CDR3nt: TGTGCCAGCAGCGTAGGGGCGGGCCAGAATGAAAAACTGTTTTTT; CDR3aa: CASSVGAGQNEKLFF; abundance: NA; v_gene: TRBV9; j_gene: TRBJ1-4; d_gene: NA
CDR3nt: TGCGCCAGCAGCAACACAGGGGGCAATGAGCAGTTCTTC; CDR3aa: CASSNTGGNEQFF; abundance: NA; v_gene: TRBV5-1; j_gene: TRBJ2-1; d_gene: TRBD1
CDR3nt: TGTGCCAGCAGTTTAGGCGGTTTTGGCGGGGAGCTGTTTTTT; CDR3aa: CASSLGGFGGELFF; abundance: many; v_gene: TRBV28; j_gene: TRBJ2-2; d_gene: NA
CDR3nt: TGCAGTGCAGGGGGGACAATCGATCCCAATGAGCAGTTCTTC; CDR3aa: CSAGGTIDPNEQFF; abundance: many; v_gene: TRBV20-1; j_gene: TRBJ2-1; d_gene: NA
CDR3nt: TGCAGTGCCGGGGACAGGGGGAAAGAGACCCAGTACTTC; CDR3aa: CSAGDRGKETQYF; abundance: many; v_gene: TRBV20-1; j_gene: TRBJ2-5; d_gene: TRBD1
CDR3nt: TGTGCCACCGGACGGACAGGGGACGGGGCCAACGTCCTGACTTTC; CDR3aa: CATGRTGDGANVLTF; abundance: many; v_gene: TRBV24-1; j_gene: TRBJ2-6; d_gene: TRBD1
CDR3nt: TGTGCCAGCAGCTTGGAGGGCGGCGGGAGGGCCGGAGATACGCAGTATTTT; CDR3aa: CASSLEGGGRAGDTQYF; abundance: NA; v_gene: TRBV5-4; j_gene: TRBJ2-3; d_gene: TRBD2
CDR3nt: TGTGCCACCAGTGACCCGACAGGGAATTACAGGGGCAATGAGCAGTTCTTC; CDR3aa: CATSDPTGNYRGNEQFF; abundance: many; v_gene: TRBV24-1; j_gene: TRBJ2-1; d_gene: TRBD1
CDR3nt: TGTGCCAGCAGTTCCGGGGATTCGGGACAGGGAAGGCTTGCAGTCGATTGGGAAGAGACCCAGTACTTC; CDR3aa: CASSSGDSGQGRLAVDWEETQYF; abundance: NA; v_gene: TRBV12-3/TRBV12-4; j_gene: TRBJ2-5; d_gene: TRBD1
CDR3nt: TGTGCCAGCAGTTTGTCAGGGGTAAATTCACCCCTCCACTTT; CDR3aa: CASSLSGVNSPLHF; abundance: many; v_gene: TRBV27; j_gene: TRBJ1-6; d_gene: NA
CDR3nt: TGTGCCAGCAGTTCTACCGCGTTGGGTCAGCCCCAGCATTTT; CDR3aa: CASSSTALGQPQHF; abundance: many; v_gene: TRBV27; j_gene: TRBJ1-5; d_gene: NA
CDR3nt: TGTGCCTGGAGGAACCTCGCAGGGAATGAGCAGTTCTTC; CDR3aa: CAWRNLAGNEQFF; abundance: many; v_gene: TRBV30; j_gene: TRBJ2-1; d_gene: NA
CDR3nt: TGTGCCAGCAGACGACAGCCGAACACTGAAGCTTTCTTT; CDR3aa: CASRRQPNTEAFF; abundance: many; v_gene: TRBV7-9; j_gene: TRBJ1-1; d_gene: NA
CDR3nt: TGTGCCAGCAGCCAAGACGTGGACCCCCACTACGAGCAGTACTTC; CDR3aa: CASSQDVDPHYEQYF; abundance: NA; v_gene: TRBV3-1; j_gene: TRBJ2-7; d_gene: NA
CDR3nt: TGTGCCACCACTCCGACAACCCTGAACACTGAAGCTTTCTTT; CDR3aa: CATTPTTLNTEAFF; abundance: many; v_gene: TRBV11-3; j_gene: TRBJ1-1; d_gene: NA
CDR3nt: TGCAGCGTAGGGCGGGTAGCGGGAACAGATACGCAGTATTTT; CDR3aa: CSVGRVAGTDTQYF; abundance: many; v_gene: TRBV20-1; j_gene: TRBJ2-3; d_gene: TRBD2
CDR3nt: TGTGCCAGCAGTCATTACGGCACTGAAGCTTTCTTT; CDR3aa: CASSHYGTEAFF; abundance: many; v_gene: TRBV6-2/TRBV6-3; j_gene: TRBJ1-1; d_gene: NA
CDR3nt: TGTGCCAGCAGATCACCCAGGAACTATGGCTACACCTTC; CDR3aa: CASRSPRNYGYTF; abundance: NA; v_gene: TRBV6-1; j_gene: TRBJ1-2; d_gene: NA
CDR3nt: TGTGCCAGCAGCCCCTGGACAGGGCTCAATGAGCAGTTCTTC; CDR3aa: CASSPWTGLNEQFF; abundance: many; v_gene: TRBV7-9; j_gene: TRBJ2-1; d_gene: TRBD1
CDR3nt: TGTGCCAGCAGCCCAGGGACGGAGTCTAGCAATCAGCCCCAGCATTTT; CDR3aa: CASSPGTESSNQPQHF; abundance: many; v_gene: TRBV7-8; j_gene: TRBJ1-5; d_gene: NA
CDR3nt: TGCAGTGCTTTCGGGACGGAGGGCTATGGCTACACCTTC; CDR3aa: CSAFGTEGYGYTF; abundance: many; v_gene: TRBV20-1; j_gene: TRBJ1-2; d_gene: NA
CDR3nt: TGTGCCAGTAGTGTCAGGGACGGACCCTACGAGCAGTACTTC; CDR3aa: CASSVRDGPYEQYF; abundance: many; v_gene: TRBV19; j_gene: TRBJ2-7; d_gene: NA
CDR3nt: TGTGCCATCACGGGGACTGACGACTCCTACGAGCAGTACTTC; CDR3aa: CAITGTDDSYEQYF; abundance: many; v_gene: TRBV10-3; j_gene: TRBJ2-7; d_gene: NA
CDR3nt: TGTGCCAGCTCACCCGGGTCTGGCTACACCTTC; CDR3aa: CASSPGSGYTF; abundance: many; v_gene: TRBV18; j_gene: TRBJ1-2; d_gene: NA
CDR3nt: TGTGCCAGTTCGCAGGGGGCAAATACAGATACGCAGTATTTT; CDR3aa: CASSQGANTDTQYF; abundance: NA; v_gene: TRBV19; j_gene: TRBJ2-3; d_gene: TRBD1
CDR3nt: TGTGCCAGCAGCGAACTTGTAGGGGAGCAGTACTTC; CDR3aa: CASSELVGEQYF; abundance: few; v_gene: TRBV7-8; j_gene: TRBJ2-7; d_gene: NA
CDR3nt: TGCGCCAGCAGCCAAGGGGCGGGAGGGCCATTTAATGAGCAGTTCTTC; CDR3aa: CASSQGAGGPFNEQFF; abundance: many; v_gene: TRBV4-3; j_gene: TRBJ2-1; d_gene: TRBD2
CDR3nt: TGTGCCGCAGGCGGACAGGGAAGTAGGGAGCAGTACTTC; CDR3aa: CAAGGQGSREQYF; abundance: NA; v_gene: TRBV2; j_gene: TRBJ2-7; d_gene: TRBD1
CDR3nt: TGTGCCATCAGTGAGTCGGAGACAGGACTCTATGGCTACACCTTC; CDR3aa: CAISESETGLYGYTF; abundance: many; v_gene: TRBV10-3; j_gene: TRBJ1-2; d_gene: NA
CDR3nt: TGTGCCTGCTCCGGGACAGGGACTTCACCCCTCCACTTT; CDR3aa: CACSGTGTSPLHF; abundance: few; v_gene: TRBV3-1; j_gene: TRBJ1-6; d_gene: TRBD1
CDR3nt: TGCATTCTTGGTTCTAACTATGGCTACACCTTC; CDR3aa: CILGSNYGYTF; abundance: NA; v_gene: TRBV20-1; j_gene: TRBJ1-2; d_gene: NA
CDR3nt: TGTGCCTGGAGTTTTTTCACCGGGGCCGGGACAGATACGCAGTATTTT; CDR3aa: CAWSFFTGAGTDTQYF; abundance: few; v_gene: TRBV30; j_gene: TRBJ2-3; d_gene: NA
CDR3nt: TGTGCCAGCACCTATCCGAACACCGGGGAGCTGTTTTTT; CDR3aa: CASTYPNTGELFF; abundance: few; v_gene: TRBV6-1; j_gene: TRBJ2-2; d_gene: NA
CDR3nt: TGTGCCAGCAGCCAAGGAGGCCCAGAGACCCAGTACTTC; CDR3aa: CASSQGGPETQYF; abundance: many; v_gene: TRBV3-1; j_gene: TRBJ2-5; d_gene: NA
CDR3nt: TGTGCCAGCAGTGAAGCGGGCCAGGGGGCGAATCAGCCCCAGCATTTT; CDR3aa: CASSEAGQGANQPQHF; abundance: NA; v_gene: TRBV2; j_gene: TRBJ1-5; d_gene: TRBD1
CDR3nt: TGTGCCAGCTCACAAGACAGGGTGGAAAAACTGTTTTTT; CDR3aa: CASSQDRVEKLFF; abundance: NA; v_gene: TRBV18; j_gene: TRBJ1-4; d_gene: TRBD1
CDR3nt: TGTGCCAGCAGTTACCCCCACAGGGGATCTAACTATGGCTACACCTTC; CDR3aa: CASSYPHRGSNYGYTF; abundance: NA; v_gene: TRBV6-2/TRBV6-3; j_gene: TRBJ1-2; d_gene: TRBD1
CDR3nt: TGCGCCAGCAGCCAAGGGGGTGGAGCTAATGAAAAACTGTTTTTT; CDR3aa: CASSQGGGANEKLFF; abundance: many; v_gene: TRBV4-3; j_gene: TRBJ1-4; d_gene: NA
CDR3nt: TGTGCCACCAGCACCAGTAGGGGGGCGGACACTGAAGCTTTCTTT; CDR3aa: CATSTSRGADTEAFF; abundance: NA; v_gene: TRBV15; j_gene: TRBJ1-1; d_gene: NA
CDR3nt: TGTGCCAGCAGTTATGGAGGGGGATTCTATGGCTACACCTTC; CDR3aa: CASSYGGGFYGYTF; abundance: few; v_gene: TRBV6-5; j_gene: TRBJ1-2; d_gene: NA
CDR3nt: TGTGCCAGCAGCTTAGATCTCGAGATTTCAACTAATGAAAAACTGTTTTTT; CDR3aa: CASSLDLEISTNEKLFF; abundance: many; v_gene: TRBV11-2; j_gene: TRBJ1-4; d_gene: NA